A selection of T cell receptor beta chains follows, all from one sample in a study of T cells in Graves' hyperthyroidism and ophthalmopathy. MiXCR, applied by TCRdb to the multiplex PCR reads, yields one record per CDR3 protein. Of 450,000 to 700,000 distinct CDR3 sequences listed, 35% to 55% are singletons. The sample consisted of peripheral blood or thyroid tissue (not recorded which). These receptors originate from an adult woman with Graves' disease, either hyperthyroidism or ophthalmopathy (not recorded which). Both conserved end residues are part of each CDR3. D genes are given only for firm matches. Size is omitted from some rows. Given values are once, few, many or a class for expanded clones.

TRBV10-3	NA	TRBJ1-1	NA	CAISPAGRNTEAFF	TGTGCCATCAGTCCTGCAGGAAGGAACACTGAAGCTTTCTTT
TRBV11-3	TRBD1	TRBJ1-1	NA	CASSSDPSGTGGEAFF	TGCGCCAGCAGCTCAGACCCTAGCGGGACAGGGGGTGAAGCTTTCTTT
TRBV7-9	NA	TRBJ2-5	few	CASSPRREETQYF	TGTGCCAGCAGCCCCCGCAGGGAAGAGACCCAGTACTTC
TRBV7-3	NA	TRBJ2-1	few	CASSRTGLNEQFF	TGTGCCAGCAGCCGTACAGGATTGAATGAGCAGTTCTTC
TRBV5-1	NA	TRBJ1-1	many	CASSFGVLSTEAFF	TGCGCCAGCAGCTTTGGGGTTTTGAGCACTGAAGCTTTCTTT
TRBV29-1	NA	TRBJ1-3	many	CGGLGVRPTSGNTIYF	TGCGGCGGCTTGGGGGTCCGACCGACCTCTGGAAACACCATATATTTT
TRBV29-1	NA	TRBJ2-5	NA	CSVVRAGGQETQYF	TGCAGCGTTGTCCGCGCCGGAGGCCAAGAGACCCAGTACTTC
TRBV20-1	NA	TRBJ1-6	NA	CSARRRAGDSPLHF	TGCAGTGCTAGAAGGCGGGCAGGGGATTCACCCCTCCACTTT
TRBV28	NA	TRBJ2-7	few	CASTQQGPLYEQYF	TGTGCCAGCACTCAACAGGGTCCTCTCTACGAGCAGTACTTC
TRBV9	NA	TRBJ1-1	once	CASSVGGEGHTEAFF	TGTGCCAGCAGCGTAGGCGGGGAAGGGCACACTGAAGCTTTCTTT
TRBV20-1	NA	TRBJ1-1	NA	CSARGPSRRNTEAFF	TGCAGTGCTAGAGGACCGAGTCGTAGGAACACTGAAGCTTTCTTT
TRBV6-4	TRBD1	TRBJ1-1	NA	CASSSWTGGFGEAFF	TGTGCCAGCAGTTCATGGACAGGGGGATTTGGTGAAGCTTTCTTT
TRBV25-1	NA	TRBJ2-7	NA	CASSDSWSSRGEQYF	TGTGCCAGCAGTGACTCTTGGAGCTCACGCGGGGAGCAGTACTTC
TRBV10-3	NA	TRBJ1-2	NA	CAISELGGYTF	TGTGCCATCAGTGAACTGGGTGGCTACACCTTC
TRBV24-1	NA	TRBJ2-1	few	CATSASYNEQFF	TGTGCCACCAGTGCCAGCTACAATGAGCAGTTCTTC
TRBV7-8	NA	TRBJ1-6	many	CASNSGRMGSPLHF	TGTGCCAGCAACTCCGGACGAATGGGTTCACCCCTCCACTTT
TRBV6-5	NA	TRBJ2-7	many	CASTRGGEHYEQYF	TGTGCCAGCACCCGAGGGGGAGAACACTACGAGCAGTACTTC
TRBV25-1	NA	TRBJ2-7	NA	CASRGEEGYEQYF	TGTGCCAGCCGTGGGGAGGAGGGCTACGAGCAGTACTTC
TRBV6-2/TRBV6-3	NA	TRBJ1-2	NA	CASDQDSNFGYTF	TGTGCCAGCGACCAAGACAGTAATTTTGGCTACACCTTC
TRBV28	TRBD1	TRBJ2-7	many	CASSPSGTEEYEQYF	TGTGCCAGCAGCCCTTCCGGGACAGAGGAATACGAGCAGTACTTC
TRBV6-1	NA	TRBJ1-1	NA	CASSELGGGMNTEAFF	TGTGCCAGCAGTGAATTGGGGGGGGGGATGAACACTGAAGCTTTCTTT
TRBV29-1	NA	TRBJ1-1	many	CSVEGRVRVDTEAFF	TGCAGCGTTGAAGGGAGGGTGAGGGTGGACACTGAAGCTTTCTTT
TRBV30	TRBD1	TRBJ1-6	many	CAWSAGGGRSYNSPLHF	TGTGCCTGGAGTGCAGGGGGCGGACGGTCCTATAATTCACCCCTCCACTTT
TRBV6-6	TRBD1	TRBJ1-2	many	CASSYWDRSNGYTF	TGTGCCAGCAGTTACTGGGACAGATCGAATGGCTACACCTTC
TRBV5-4	NA	TRBJ1-2	once	CASSWGGGYDYTF	TGTGCCAGCAGCTGGGGGGGGGGCTACGACTACACCTTC
TRBV7-3	NA	TRBJ2-2	many	CASSLTSRELFF	TGTGCCAGCAGCTTAACCTCCAGGGAGCTGTTTTTT
TRBV19	NA	TRBJ2-6	NA	CASSTGPGTNVLTF	TGTGCCAGTAGTACTGGGCCAGGGACCAACGTCCTGACTTTC
TRBV7-2	NA	TRBJ1-2	many	CASSLLAWDGYTF	TGTGCCAGCAGCTTATTAGCGTGGGATGGCTACACCTTC
TRBV2	NA	TRBJ1-5	NA	CASSASQGMNQPQHF	TGTGCCAGCAGTGCAAGTCAGGGAATGAATCAGCCCCAGCATTTT
TRBV7-6	NA	TRBJ2-6	NA	CASSFGASGGTANVLTF	TGTGCCAGCAGCTTTGGTGCTAGTGGAGGGACGGCCAACGTCCTGACTTTC
TRBV25-1	NA	TRBJ1-1	NA	CASSEHNTNTEAFF	TGTGCCAGCAGTGAACATAACACGAACACTGAAGCTTTCTTT
TRBV7-2	NA	TRBJ1-1	NA	CASSLLVGGGLMNTEAFF	TGTGCCAGCAGCTTATTGGTCGGCGGAGGCCTCATGAACACTGAAGCTTTCTTT
TRBV7-9	TRBD1	TRBJ1-5	NA	CASSQGGWVGLYSNQPQHF	TGCGCCAGCAGCCAAGGGGGCTGGGTTGGGTTATATAGCAATCAGCCCCAGCATTTT
TRBV15	TRBD2	TRBJ2-6	once	CAARRGGSGANVLTF	TGTGCCGCACGACGCGGGGGTTCTGGGGCCAACGTCCTGACTTTC
TRBV5-6	NA	TRBJ2-5	NA	CATSEGHQETQYF	TGTGCCACCTCGGAGGGTCACCAAGAGACCCAGTACTTC